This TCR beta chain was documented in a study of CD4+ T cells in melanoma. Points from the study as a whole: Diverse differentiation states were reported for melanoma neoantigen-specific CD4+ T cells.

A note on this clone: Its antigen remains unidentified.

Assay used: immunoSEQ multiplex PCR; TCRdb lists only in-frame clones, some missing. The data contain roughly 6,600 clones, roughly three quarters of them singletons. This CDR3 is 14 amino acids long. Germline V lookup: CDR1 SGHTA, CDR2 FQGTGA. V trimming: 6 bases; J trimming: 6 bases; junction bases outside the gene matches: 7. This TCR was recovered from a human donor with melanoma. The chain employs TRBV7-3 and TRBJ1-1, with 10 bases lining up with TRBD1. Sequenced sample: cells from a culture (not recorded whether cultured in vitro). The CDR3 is CASRSTGGAAEAFF. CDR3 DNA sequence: TGTGCCAGCAGATCGACAGGGGGCGCCGCTGAAGCTTTCTTT.